Shown below are 21 T cell receptor beta chains from a single sample sequenced in a study of cytomegalovirus exposure and HLA in healthy donors. The data were produced by immunoSEQ multiplex PCR, yet TCRdb's version contains in-frame clones alone and is incomplete. The sample shows 170,000 or so clones, roughly 84% of them seen only once. Sequenced input: PBMCs. Source of these receptors: a young woman in good health and CMV-seropositive.

This chain connects TRBV7-9 to TRBJ2-5, with 13 positions matching TRBD2. Trimming cost V 2 bases and J 5 bases; bases outside gene matches: 14. This CDR3 has 19 residues. In germline, CDR1 is SEHNR, CDR2 FQNEAQ (reference sequence). The chain's CDR3 is CASSLTLAGGPVFGETQYF. CDR3 nucleotide sequence: TGTGCCAGCAGCTTAACACTAGCGGGGGGGCCTGTATTCGGTGAGACCCAGTACTTC.

The rearrangement links TRBV5-1 to TRBJ2-5, with 7 positions matching TRBD2. Germline V gene data show CDR1 as SGHRS and CDR2 as YFSETQ. This CDR3 is built from 17 residues. V gave up 4 bases and J gave up 1 base; unmatched junction bases: 13. CDR3 in DNA: TGCGCCAGCAGCCTGGGGGGAGGGGCGAACCTCCAAGAGACCCAGTACTTC. Translated, it gives CASSLGGGANLQETQYF.

The chain carries TRBV4-1 and TRBJ2-1, with TRBD1 as a possible D gene (6 bases). This CDR3 region has 17 residues. Germline V lookup: CDR1 MGHRA, CDR2 YSYEKL. V lost 4 bases, J lost 0 bases, and 16 bases lay in between. The CDR3 region is CASSRLPLGGSYNEQFF. The DNA for the CDR3 is TGCGCCAGCAGCCGACTTCCGTTAGGGGGCTCCTACAATGAGCAGTTCTTC.

V is TRBV7-8 and J is TRBJ1-2; D ambiguous. From germline, CDR1 is SGHVS and CDR2 FQNEAQ. With 5 bases removed from V and 3 bases from J, the gap between germline ends came to 13 bases. The CDR3 is 14 residues long. The CDR3 loop is CASSVDTSHYGYTF. The DNA for the CDR3 is TGTGCCAGCAGCGTAGACACCTCTCACTATGGCTACACCTTC.

V usage is TRBV27 and J usage is TRBJ1-2; D call uncertain. This CDR3 has 13 residues. Trimming took 3 bases from V and 4 from J, leaving 9 bases between them. Germline lookup yields CDR1 MNHEY and CDR2 SMNVEV (reference sequence). The DNA for the CDR3 is TGTGCCAGCAGTTTTTCCACGGTCTATGGCTACACCTTC. It yields the protein CASSFSTVYGYTF.

The chain has TRBV19 and TRBJ2-2; 12 nucleotides agree with TRBD2. Germline V gene data show CDR1 as LNHDA and CDR2 as SQIVND (reference sequence). V lost 6 bases and J lost 1; bases outside the gene matches: 0. CDR3 length equals 15 residues. CDR3 sequence (DNA): TGTGCCAGTAGGACTAGCGGGGGGAACACCGGGGAGCTGTTTTTT. Its translation: CASRTSGGNTGELFF.

The V gene is TRBV4-3, the J gene TRBJ2-1; D unresolved. V lost 0 bases to trimming and J lost 7 bases, with 13 bases between them. CDR3 length: 15 residues. The V gene's germline CDR1 is LGHNA and CDR2 YSLEER. This CDR3 is CASSQDLRAWNEQFF. The CDR3 DNA is TGCGCCAGCAGCCAAGATTTACGAGCTTGGAATGAGCAGTTCTTC.

V and J are TRBV7-6 and TRBJ2-2; D is ambiguous. The CDR3 runs 15 residues. The V end lost 1 base, the J end lost 8 bases, and 14 bases lay between the germline ends. From germline, CDR1 is SGHVS and CDR2 FNYEAQ. CDR3 residues: CASSLGSRFEGELFF. In nucleotides, the CDR3 is TGTGCCAGCAGCTTAGGGTCCCGATTTGAGGGGGAGCTGTTTTTT.

The chain has TRBV10-1 and TRBJ1-1; no firm D call. The V and J ends lost 2 bases and 3 bases respectively, with 7 bases between them. CDR1 and CDR2 (germline): WNHNN, SYGVQD (reference sequence). This CDR3 has 13 amino acids. Here the CDR3 DNA reads TGCGCCAGCAGTGAGGTCCGGGACACTGAAGCTTTCTTT. Residues: CASSEVRDTEAFF.

The rearrangement uses TRBV7-2 and TRBJ2-3; 9 bases map to TRBD2. Germline trimming cut 5 bases from V and 5 bases from J; bases unmatched to any gene: 5. Germline V gives CDR1 SGHTA, CDR2 FQGNSA. The CDR3 spans 14 residues. The CDR3 nucleotides are TGTGCCAGCAGCCGCCCTAGCGGGGTAGATACGCAGTATTTT. This sequence encodes CASSRPSGVDTQYF.

The CDR3 DNA reads TGCGCCAGCAGCCTCGACGGAGATCTTAATCAGCCCCAGCATTTT. Translation: CASSLDGDLNQPQHF. The J gene is TRBJ1-5, the V gene TRBV5-1; D is unresolved. This CDR3 region has 15 residues. V dropped 4 bases and J dropped 4 bases, with 15 bases sitting between them. Per the germline V gene, CDR1 is SGHRS and CDR2 is YFSETQ.

The gene calls are TRBV7-9 and TRBJ1-5, with 8 bases fitting TRBD1. The V and J ends lost 5 bases and 5 bases, in that order; junction bases with no gene match: 5. This CDR3 has 14 amino acids. Germline V gene lookup returns CDR1 SEHNR and CDR2 FQNEAQ (reference sequence). CDR3 residues: CASSPDRADQPQHF. CDR3 sequence (DNA): TGTGCCAGCAGCCCGGACAGGGCAGATCAGCCCCAGCATTTT.

The genes are TRBV9 and TRBJ2-3; 14 bases are a match to TRBD2. The ends lost 3 bases at V and 5 bases at J; junction bases unmatched: 5. Germline values: CDR1 SGDLS, CDR2 YYNGEE. The CDR3 spans 16 residues. This chain's CDR3 is CASSEGLAGAKDTQYF. In DNA form, the CDR3 reads TGTGCCAGCAGCGAGGGACTAGCGGGGGCAAAAGATACGCAGTATTTT.

The chain carries TRBV2 and TRBJ1-4; weak D call: TRBD1 (5 bases). Germline assignment: CDR1 SNHLY and CDR2 FYNNEI. The CDR3 is made up of 14 amino acids. V lost 7 bases, J lost 3 bases, and 12 bases lay in between. CDR3 sequence (DNA): TGTGCCAGCACAGTGGGGGGAGCTAATGAAAAACTGTTTTTT. Protein sequence: CASTVGGANEKLFF. The entire variable domain, with the rest obtained from reference TRBV2 and TRBJ1-4, is as follows: EPEVTQTPSHQVTQMGQEVILRCVPISNHLYFYWYRQILGQKVEFLVSFYNNEISEKSEIFDDQFSVERPDGSNFTLKIRSTKLEDSAMYFCASTVGGANEKLFFGSGTQLSVL.

This chain joins TRBV9 and TRBJ2-2; 9 bases fit TRBD1. The CDR3 sequence is 16 residues long. CDR1 is SGDLS and CDR2 is YYNGEE in the germline V gene. V was clipped by 4 bases and J by 3 bases; unmatched bases: 7. The CDR3 DNA sequence: TGTGCCAGCAGCCTCGGGGGGACAGGGTACACCGGGGAGCTGTTTTTT. Translating gives CASSLGGTGYTGELFF.

As DNA, the CDR3 is TGTGCCAGCAGCGTAGGTAATACGGGTGGCTACACCTTC. It codes for CASSVGNTGGYTF. The chain links TRBV9 to TRBJ1-2; D gene uncertain. Germline CDR1 SGDLS, CDR2 YYNGEE. The V and J ends lost 0 bases and 7 bases respectively, with 10 bases between them. The length of the CDR3 is 13 residues.

This chain connects TRBV6-5 to TRBJ1-1; D perhaps matches TRBD1 (6 bases). The CDR3 runs 15 residues. Trimming shortened V by 4 bases and J by 4 bases, and 16 bases separated the two germline ends. Per germline, CDR1 MNHEY and CDR2 SVGAGI. The CDR3 spells CASSWAGDGSTEAFF. Written as DNA, the CDR3 is TGTGCCAGCAGTTGGGCAGGGGATGGTAGCACTGAAGCTTTCTTT.

This chain uses TRBV4-1 with TRBJ2-7, with 11 bases fitting TRBD1. This CDR3 is 15 amino acids long. V shed 3 bases, J shed 3 bases, and the junction held 4 bases outside the gene matches. Germline V gene sequence: CDR1 MGHRA, CDR2 YSYEKL. CDR3 residues: CASSHPGTGGYEQYF. The CDR3 DNA follows: TGCGCCAGCAGCCACCCCGGGACAGGGGGCTACGAGCAGTACTTC.

CDR3 sequence reads: CASSPSGGLYYEQYF. Here the CDR3 DNA reads TGTGCCAGCAGCCCCAGCGGGGGACTCTACTACGAGCAGTACTTC. The chain couples TRBV9 to TRBJ2-7; 8 nucleotides align to TRBD2. The germline V gene has CDR1 SGDLS and CDR2 YYNGEE. CDR3 size: 15 residues. V was pared by 4 bases and J by 3 bases, with 9 bases of the junction left unmatched.

The chain has TRBV11-3 and TRBJ2-7; 7 bases are a match to TRBD1. CDR3 length: 14 amino acids. The junction had 6 bases not matched to a gene; V was cut back by 5 bases and J by 2 bases. CDR1 SGHNT and CDR2 YENEEA come from the germline V gene. Written as DNA, the CDR3 is TGTGCCAGCAGCCCCGGGACAGCGACCTACGAGCAGTACTTC. Its translation: CASSPGTATYEQYF.

V is TRBV5-4 and J is TRBJ2-5; 7 nucleotides match TRBD2. From germline, CDR1 is SGHNT and CDR2 YYREEE (reference sequence). The CDR3 contains 15 residues. The junction had 5 bases not matched to a gene; V was cut back by 1 base and J by 2 bases. The DNA of the CDR3 is TGTGCCAGCAGCTTGCAGGCGGGGGAGCAAGAGACCCAGTACTTC. Protein: CASSLQAGEQETQYF.